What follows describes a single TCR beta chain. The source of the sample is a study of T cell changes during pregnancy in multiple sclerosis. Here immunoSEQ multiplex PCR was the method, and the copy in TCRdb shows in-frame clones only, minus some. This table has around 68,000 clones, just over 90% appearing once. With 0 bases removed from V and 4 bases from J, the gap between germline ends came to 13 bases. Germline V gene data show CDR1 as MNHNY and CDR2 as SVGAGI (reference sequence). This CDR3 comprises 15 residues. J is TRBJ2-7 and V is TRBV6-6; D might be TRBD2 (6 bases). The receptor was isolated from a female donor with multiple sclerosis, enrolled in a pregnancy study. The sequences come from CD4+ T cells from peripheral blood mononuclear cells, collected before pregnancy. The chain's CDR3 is CASSYSRTGGYEQYF. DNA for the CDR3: TGTGCCAGCAGTTACTCGAGGACCGGGGGTTACGAGCAGTACTTC.